The 24 T cell receptor beta chains in this list originate from one sample, sequenced in a study of vaccination and CD4 T cells after COVID-19. These receptors' targets are unknown. Treatment of the sample: roughly 10-day PBMC culture with coronavirus spike peptide pools or control peptides (ViraFEST assay). Sequencing of the DNA from cultured CD4+ T cells was carried out with the Oncomine TCR Beta short-read assay. In TCRdb, the PCR reads were re-called with MiXCR into one record per CDR3 protein. Of some 18,000 distinct CDR3 sequences listed, under 45% are singletons. The input for sequencing was CD4+ T cells from blood, cultured in vitro, taken after SARS-CoV-2 vaccination. Receptors originate from a human donor who had recovered from COVID-19.

This clonotype has a handful of counts. CDR3 region: CARSSGQGRLPPAGELFF. CDR3 in DNA: TGTGCCAGAAGCTCCGGACAGGGACGACTCCCCCCGGCCGGGGAGCTGTTTTTT. This chain connects TRBV5-3 to TRBJ2-2; 8 bases are shared with TRBD1. TRBV5-3 is placed among ORFs of uncertain function. Trimming cost V 3 bases and J 6 bases; bases outside gene matches: 16. The CDR3 loop spans 18 amino acids.

The gene calls are TRBV19 and TRBJ2-1, with 8 bases identical to TRBD1. The V and J ends lost 3 bases and 5 bases, in that order; junction bases with no gene match: 6. The CDR3 runs 15 residues. Germline values: CDR1 LNHDA, CDR2 SQIVND (reference sequence). This chain's CDR3 is CASSMVSGGNNEQFF. CDR3 coding DNA: TGTGCCAGTAGTATGGTCTCAGGGGGCAACAATGAGCAGTTCTTC.

The genes are TRBV11-1 and TRBJ2-5; 14 bases line up with TRBD2. The CDR3 consists of 15 residues. Germline V lookup: CDR1 SGHAT, CDR2 FQDESV (reference sequence). The V gene end was trimmed by 6 bases and the J gene end by 2 bases; junction bases not matched to a gene: 2. CDR3 sequence: CASRGLAGAQETQYF. The CDR3 DNA sequence: TGTGCCAGCAGGGGACTAGCGGGAGCTCAAGAGACCCAGTACTTC.

The chain links TRBV19 to TRBJ1-3; no clear D gene. Germline lookup yields CDR1 LNHDA and CDR2 SQIVND (reference sequence). Trimming removed 5 bases from V and 4 bases from J, with 15 bases in between. This CDR3 spans 15 amino acids. The DNA of the CDR3 is TGTGCCAGTAGTCCTCTGCCTGGCCTCGGAAACACCATATATTTT. As protein: CASSPLPGLGNTIYF.

This clonotype turned up a few times. CDR3 nucleotide sequence: TGTGCCAGCAGCCCGGACAGGGTAATCTATGGCTACACCTTC. Its protein product is CASSPDRVIYGYTF. The V gene is TRBV7-2, the J gene TRBJ1-2, with 8 bases that match TRBD1. Germline assignment: CDR1 SGHTA and CDR2 FQGNSA. Trimming cost V 5 bases and J 4 bases; bases outside gene matches: 6. This CDR3 has 14 residues.

This clonotype is a singleton in its sample. This chain joins TRBV11-3 and TRBJ2-3; the D gene is possibly TRBD1 (5 bases). The CDR3 consists of 16 residues. Germline V gene lookup returns CDR1 SGHNT and CDR2 YENEEA. The germline V and J ends were trimmed by 4 bases and 0 bases, with 14 bases remaining between them. The CDR3 loop reads CASSSGNPASTDTQYF. The CDR3 coding sequence is TGTGCCAGCAGCTCAGGGAATCCCGCCAGCACAGATACGCAGTATTTT.

The V call is TRBV20-1, the J call TRBJ2-1, with D tentatively TRBD2 (6 bases). Germline CDR1 is DFQATT and CDR2 is SNEGSKA (reference sequence). The CDR3 runs 15 residues. The V gene lost 5 bases and the J gene lost 2 bases, with 16 bases spanning the gap. The CDR3 loop is CSAPGLSPPYNEQFF. In DNA, the CDR3 is TGCAGTGCTCCCGGACTATCTCCGCCCTACAATGAGCAGTTCTTC.

The chain has TRBV10-3 and TRBJ2-3, with 9 bases that match TRBD2. CDR1 is ENHRY and CDR2 is SYGVKD in the germline V gene. The length of the CDR3 is 17 residues. The J segment lost 3 bases and the V segment lost 5 bases, leaving 12 bases of the junction unmatched. The CDR3 bases are TGTGCCATCAGTCAATTTAGCGGGAGAAGCGGGACAGATACGCAGTATTTT. Its translation is CAISQFSGRSGTDTQYF.

The V call is TRBV4-3, the J call TRBJ2-3, with 13 nucleotides matching TRBD2. The CDR3 is made up of 19 amino acids. With V trimmed by 0 bases and J by 0 bases, 6 bases remained unmatched. Germline V CDR1 and CDR2: LGHNA, YSLEER. CDR3 in amino acids: CASSQETSGRLLSTDTQYF. As DNA, the CDR3 is TGCGCCAGCAGCCAAGAGACTAGCGGGAGGCTCCTTAGCACAGATACGCAGTATTTT.

V and J are TRBV21-1 and TRBJ2-4; the table's D call of TRBD1 was not tested on the DNA. TRBV21-1 is a pseudogene. The CDR3 runs to 16 residues. The CDR3 sequence: CASSKPPAVPKNIQYF. CDR3 in DNA: TGTGCCAGCAGCAAACCCCCCGCCGTTCCCAAAAACATTCAGTACTTC.

This clonotype appeared once. The rearrangement links TRBV4-1 to TRBJ1-4; D gene uncertain. The CDR3 runs 17 residues. V gave up 0 bases and J gave up 0 bases, with 11 bases separating them. The germline gives CDR1 MGHRA, CDR2 YSYEKL. The CDR3 DNA reads as TGCGCCAGCAGCCAAGATCCGACTGCCTCAACTAATGAAAAACTGTTTTTT. Its translation is CASSQDPTASTNEKLFF.

The V and J genes are TRBV27 and TRBJ2-7; D remains unclear. V dropped 5 bases and J dropped 0 bases, with 11 bases sitting between them. Germline lookup yields CDR1 MNHEY and CDR2 SMNVEV (reference sequence). This CDR3 is built from 14 residues. CDR3: CASSLVSSSYEQYF. In DNA form, the CDR3 reads TGTGCCAGCAGTCTCGTCAGTAGCTCCTACGAGCAGTACTTC.

The chain has TRBV19 and TRBJ1-6, with D unclear. The germline V and J ends were trimmed by 6 bases and 10 bases, with 19 bases remaining between them. This CDR3 has 15 amino acids. In germline, CDR1 is LNHDA, CDR2 SQIVND (reference sequence). CDR3 nucleotide sequence: TGTGCCAGTAGAGCCACCTCCTTCCAGGACTCACCCCTCCACTTT. It specifies CASRATSFQDSPLHF.

The chain is built from TRBV20-1 and TRBJ2-7; D might be TRBD2 (6 bases). V lost 3 bases and J lost 3, with 12 bases in between. The germline V gene has CDR1 DFQATT and CDR2 SNEGSKA (reference sequence). CDR3 length equals 13 residues. The CDR3 here is CSASLARNYEQYF. CDR3 nucleotides: TGCAGTGCTAGCCTAGCGAGAAACTACGAGCAGTACTTC.

A single count supports this clonotype. A read error may produce the germline difference seen at one junction end. The chain is built from TRBV7-7 and TRBJ2-5, with 11 bases lining up with TRBD1. The CDR3 is 14 residues long. Germline V gene lookup returns CDR1 SSHAT and CDR2 FNYEAQ (reference sequence). CDR3 DNA sequence: TGTGCTAGCAGCGCCGGGACAGGGGGAGAGACCCAGTACTTC. This codes for CASSAGTGGETQYF. Looking up the rest from reference TRBV7-7 and TRBJ2-5 gives the full variable domain: GAGVSQSPRYKVTKRGQDVTLRCDPISSHATLYWYQQALGQGPEFLTYFNYEAQPDKSGLPSDRFSAERPEGSISTLTIQRTEQRDSAMYRCASSAGTGGETQYFGPGTRLLVL.

This clonotype has just a few counts. The J gene is TRBJ2-2, the V gene TRBV2; D is uncertain. CDR3 length: 14 residues. Germline V gives CDR1 SNHLY, CDR2 FYNNEI. Trimming took 8 bases from V and 5 from J, leaving 15 bases between them. CDR3 in DNA: TGTGCCAGCCGTATGTTGGGCCTGACCGGGGAGCTGTTTTTT. Protein sequence: CASRMLGLTGELFF.

The sample holds a few counts of this clonotype. The CDR3 nucleotides read TGCAGTGCAACGCTAGCGCTCCAAGAGACCCAGTACTTC. It specifies CSATLALQETQYF. The chain joins TRBV20-1 to TRBJ2-5; a weak D match, TRBD2 (6 bases). Germline CDR1 is DFQATT and CDR2 is SNEGSKA (reference sequence). CDR3 size: 13 residues. Trimming removed 6 bases from V and 1 base from J, with 12 bases in between.

This clonotype has just a few counts. The chain employs TRBV6-1 and TRBJ2-1; D not resolved. Germline values: CDR1 MNHNS, CDR2 SASEGT. This CDR3 is 13 amino acids long. Between the trimmed V and J ends, which lost 2 bases and 8 bases, there was a span of 10 bases. The CDR3 spells CASSERVAYEQFF. The CDR3 coding sequence is TGTGCCAGCAGTGAACGAGTGGCATATGAGCAGTTCTTC.

This clonotype was found a few times. The rearrangement links TRBV15 to TRBJ2-1, with 12 bases identical to TRBD2. The CDR3 runs 13 residues. CDR1 is LNHNV and CDR2 is YYDKDF in the germline V gene (reference sequence). V dropped 5 bases and J dropped 9; count of bases not matched to a gene: 2. The CDR3 protein is CATSSSGRGEQFF. CDR3 nucleotide sequence: TGTGCCACCAGCTCTAGCGGGAGGGGTGAGCAGTTCTTC. Filled out from reference TRBV15 and TRBJ2-1, the complete variable domain reads DAMVIQNPRYQVTQFGKPVTLSCSQTLNHNVMYWYQQKSSQAPKLLFHYYDKDFNNEADTPDNFQSRRPNTSFCFLDIRSPGLGDTAMYLCATSSSGRGEQFFGPGTRLTVL.

The V call is TRBV6-1, the J call TRBJ2-4, with TRBD1 identical over 7 bases. The CDR3 totals 18 residues. The germline V gene has CDR1 MNHNS and CDR2 SASEGT. With V trimmed by 4 bases and J by 2 bases, 14 bases remained unmatched. In DNA, the CDR3 is TGTGCCAGCAGTGGGAGATTGGGACAGAACTTATCCAAAAACATTCAGTACTTC. This translates into CASSGRLGQNLSKNIQYF.

The V gene is TRBV27, the J gene TRBJ2-1; D unclear. Germline lookup yields CDR1 MNHEY and CDR2 SMNVEV (reference sequence). The ends were cut back, 4 bases at V and 4 bases at J, with 11 bases in the middle. The CDR3 consists of 14 residues. CDR3 coding DNA: TGTGCCAGCAGTTCCCTGAGGCAATACAATGAGCAGTTCTTC. Protein: CASSSLRQYNEQFF.

In its sample, this clonotype ranks as large. This rearrangement joins TRBV6-5 to TRBJ1-1; a weak D match, TRBD1 (5 bases). Trimming took 2 bases from V and 0 from J, leaving 19 bases between them. This CDR3 region has 18 residues. Germline assignment: CDR1 MNHEY and CDR2 SVGAGI. This CDR3 reads CASSYGWTPGGVNTEAFF. DNA for the CDR3: TGTGCCAGCAGTTACGGATGGACACCCGGGGGGGTGAACACTGAAGCTTTCTTT.

The chain employs TRBV28 and TRBJ1-1, with D possibly TRBD1 on 6 matching bases. The CDR3 is made up of 15 amino acids. Germline-derived CDR1 and CDR2 are MDHEN and SYDVKM. Between the trimmed V and J ends, which lost 5 bases and 2 bases, there was a span of 15 bases. CDR3 amino acids: CASSHGGTLNTEAFF. CDR3 nucleotide sequence: TGTGCCAGCAGTCATGGCGGGACACTTAACACTGAAGCTTTCTTT.

V gene TRBV5-4 combines with J gene TRBJ1-6, with D uncertain. Germline CDR1 reads SGHNT; CDR2 reads YYREEE (reference sequence). The CDR3 is 17 amino acids. Trimming cost V 0 bases and J 5 bases, with 15 bases left between them. The CDR3 protein is CASSLAGDIGNNSPLHF. Written as DNA, the CDR3 is TGTGCCAGCAGCTTGGCCGGGGATATCGGGAATAATTCACCCCTCCACTTT. Drawing the rest from reference TRBV5-4 and TRBJ1-6, the complete variable domain is ETGVTQSPTHLIKTRGQQVTLRCSSQSGHNTVSWYQQALGQGPQFIFQYYREEENGRGNFPPRFSGLQFPNYSSELNVNALELDDSALYLCASSLAGDIGNNSPLHFGNGTRLTVT.